The rows below give T cell receptor beta chains drawn from one sample of a study of human T cells and chemical hapten exposure. Via MiXCR, TCRdb re-called the RACE reads, giving one row per CDR3 protein. The table includes fewer than 400,000 distinct CDR3 sequences, roughly 6.9% detected once. The sequenced sample was whole blood, obtained in connection with sensitization to the hapten diphenylcyclopropenone (DPC). The source is a woman between 18 and 29 years old with alopecia areata. Some clones in this sample may be carry-over from other donors' samples. Each CDR3 is given with its conserved first and last residue. A clone size is listed for some rows: how often the clone was seen (once, few, many), or a class if it is expanded.

V gene,clone size,CDR3 length,J gene,CDR3 protein
TRBV7-3,many,13,TRBJ2-6,CASTDSGANVLTF
TRBV18,NA,14,TRBJ1-1,CASSPVGLWVEAFF
TRBV6-1,few,16,TRBJ2-7,CASSEVFVGTVYEQYF
TRBV10-3,few,13,TRBJ2-3,CAISEFDRDTQYF
TRBV4-1,few,20,TRBJ2-1,CASSQVYPSGDLSSYNEQFF
TRBV6-5,NA,16,TRBJ1-2,CASSYSRGPINYGYTF
TRBV12-3/TRBV12-4,many,14,TRBJ2-5,CASSLVGLGETQYF
TRBV5-1,many,16,TRBJ2-5,CASSPGTSGTQETQYF
TRBV24-1,NA,13,TRBJ1-5,CATQDNSNQPQHF
TRBV20-1,NA,14,TRBJ1-3,CSARPGISGNTIYF
TRBV25-1,many,14,TRBJ1-6,CASSVGGTGSPLHF
TRBV15,few,17,TRBJ2-3,CATSRDLLRTGTDTQYF
TRBV6-5,NA,14,TRBJ1-1,CASSYLGVATEAFF
TRBV12-3/TRBV12-4,many,14,TRBJ2-7,CASSFLAGDYEQYF
TRBV4-1,NA,15,TRBJ2-3,CASSQEERGWNTQYF
TRBV20-1,NA,18,TRBJ1-4,CSTPPPYGQRTTNEKLFF
TRBV14,many,17,TRBJ2-1,CASSHYKLAPLMNEQFF
TRBV4-2,NA,17,TRBJ2-3,CASSQDLLGTRTDTQYF
TRBV6-2/TRBV6-3,few,13,TRBJ2-5,CASSGDYGETQYF
TRBV7-2,few,18,TRBJ2-3,CASSLVHALRVRTDTQYF
TRBV4-2,many,11,TRBJ2-1,CASSRVGEQFF
TRBV10-3,many,13,TRBJ1-1,CAIRGAADTEAFF
TRBV20-1,NA,15,TRBJ1-1,CSARASGKMNTEAFF
TRBV6-5,few,16,TRBJ2-5,CASSPRPPGYQETQYF
TRBV4-1,few,17,TRBJ2-1,CASSQPIAGAPGNEQFF
TRBV24-1,NA,17,TRBJ1-5,CATSELYRDRAYQPQHF
TRBV24-1,few,17,TRBJ2-2,CATSETRPGAQTGELFF
TRBV4-2,NA,13,TRBJ2-7,CASSHRGIYEQYF
TRBV9,NA,13,TRBJ1-5,CASSFDGHQPQHF
TRBV7-2,few,15,TRBJ1-2,CASSSYGQGYYGYTF
TRBV4-2,many,16,TRBJ2-6,CASSQGGLSGANVLTF
TRBV12-3/TRBV12-4,NA,15,TRBJ2-2,CASAIPVGDTGELFF
TRBV7-9,many,13,TRBJ2-7,CASSKDSSYEQYF
TRBV3-1,few,14,TRBJ1-6,CASSLDGTDSPLHF
TRBV12-3/TRBV12-4,many,12,TRBJ1-2,CASSQQGYGYTF
TRBV29-1,few,13,TRBJ2-7,CSVPSREGHEQYF
TRBV4-3,many,16,TRBJ2-1,CASSQEPPGRDSEQFF
TRBV7-8,many,13,TRBJ2-3,CASGGPSTDTQYF
TRBV28,many,14,TRBJ2-3,CASSPDLVGDTQYF
TRBV6-1,few,15,TRBJ1-1,CASSAQDRSTTEAFF
TRBV18,many,16,TRBJ1-6,CASSSSARPDNSPLHF
TRBV10-3,few,16,TRBJ1-1,CAISPGTGLVNTEAFF
TRBV29-1,NA,10,TRBJ1-2,CSVDPGGYTF
TRBV9,few,14,TRBJ1-1,CASSVAGVATEAFF
TRBV4-3,few,15,TRBJ2-7,CASSLLAGGPYEQYF
TRBV7-9,NA,15,TRBJ1-4,CASSLLGPTREKLFF
TRBV12-3/TRBV12-4,many,11,TRBJ1-3,CASTLGNTIYF
TRBV4-1,many,14,TRBJ1-4,CASSRDRANEKLFF
TRBV10-3,few,15,TRBJ1-1,CAISESWSTNTEAFF